This T cell receptor (beta chain) is drawn from a study of blood T cell repertoires in COVID-19. V trimming: 4 bases; J trimming: 3 bases; junction bases outside the gene matches: 4. Germline V CDR1 and CDR2: SGHKS, YYEKEE (reference sequence). CDR3 length: 15 residues. TCRdb's copy holds only in-frame clones and misses some; the assay was immunoSEQ multiplex PCR. Of tens of thousands of clones listed, 87% are singletons. V is TRBV5-5 and J is TRBJ2-1; 10 bases are shared with TRBD2. Sequencing input: peripheral blood. The receptor was isolated from a woman between 45 and 65 years old with COVID-19, enrolled during active disease. The CDR3 region is CASSRLAGSYNEQFF. CDR3 DNA: TGTGCCAGCAGCCGACTAGCGGGCAGCTACAATGAGCAGTTCTTC.